Listed here are 30 T cell receptor beta chains from one sample, sequenced in a study of beta chain features in type 1 diabetes. Study findings and constraints: Among all four CD4+ subsets, Type 1 diabetes patients had TCRB CDR3s that were moderately but significantly shorter.

Since all of the isolated RNA was reverse transcribed, expressed TCRB transcripts were what got sequenced. Only in-frame clones appear in the TCRdb table, and some are missing; sequencing was by immunoSEQ multiplex PCR. The sample lists 640,000 or so clones, about an eighth occurring once. Their antigen targets remain unknown. The sequenced material came from naive CD4+ T cells from blood. The origin of the receptors is a man aged 18 to 29 with type 1 diabetes.

The DNA for the CDR3 is TGCAGCGTTGAAGTGACGACAGGGGGTCACGAAGCTTTCTTT. It yields the protein CSVEVTTGGHEAFF. This chain links TRBV29-1 with TRBJ1-1; 9 bases line up with TRBD1. The germline V gene has CDR1 SQVTM and CDR2 ANQGSEA. The CDR3 has 14 residues. The V gene end was trimmed by 1 base and the J gene end by 8 bases; junction bases not matched to a gene: 8.

The chain couples TRBV7-6 to TRBJ2-2; D may be TRBD1 or TRBD2 (5 bases each). The CDR3 extends over 15 amino acids. V was cut by 11 bases and J by 2 bases, with 18 bases left in between. The germline CDR1 and CDR2 sequences are SGHVS and FNYEAQ. CDR3 loop: CAVTPGLANTGELFF. CDR3 sequence (DNA): TGTGCCGTAACTCCAGGGCTAGCTAACACCGGGGAGCTGTTTTTT.

This clone was observed a few times. The chain carries TRBV5-4 and TRBJ2-7, with a tentative D call TRBD1 (5 bases). The germline V gene encodes CDR1 SGHNT and CDR2 YYREEE (reference sequence). V lost 3 bases to trimming and J lost 3 bases, with 13 bases between them. This CDR3 is built from 14 residues. The CDR3 DNA reads as TGTGCCAGCAGCTCCCCGCAGGGTAGCTACGAGCAGTACTTC. The encoded protein is CASSSPQGSYEQYF. Complete variable domain (other parts from reference TRBV5-4 and TRBJ2-7): ETGVTQSPTHLIKTRGQQVTLRCSSQSGHNTVSWYQQALGQGPQFIFQYYREEENGRGNFPPRFSGLQFPNYSSELNVNALELDDSALYLCASSSPQGSYEQYFGPGTRLTVT.

This clone was found a few times. V and J are TRBV10-3 and TRBJ1-1; D unresolved. The CDR3 runs 15 residues. Trimming cost V 6 bases and J 2 bases, with 16 bases left between them. Germline V gives CDR1 ENHRY, CDR2 SYGVKD. As DNA, the CDR3 is TGTGCCATCAGCTTTTCCCTAGGACGCAACACTGAAGCTTTCTTT. Amino acid sequence: CAISFSLGRNTEAFF.

The chain carries TRBV7-8 and TRBJ2-7, with a possible D match to TRBD1 (5 bases). Trimming cost V 6 bases and J 5 bases, with 8 bases left between them. CDR3 length: 11 amino acids. The germline gives CDR1 SGHVS, CDR2 FQNEAQ. The DNA of the CDR3 is TGTGCCAGCAGAACAGGTGACGAGCAGTACTTC. This gives the protein CASRTGDEQYF. The full variable domain, completed using reference TRBV7-8 and TRBJ2-7, is GAGVSQSPRYKVAKRGQDVALRCDPISGHVSLFWYQQALGQGPEFLTYFQNEAQLDKSGLPSDRFFAERPEGSVSTLKIQRTQQEDSAVYLCASRTGDEQYFGPGTRLTVT.

This clone came up a few times. The chain combines TRBV29-1 with TRBJ1-1, with D perhaps matching TRBD1 (6 bases). CDR1 and CDR2 (germline): SQVTM, ANQGSEA. V was trimmed by 5 bases and J by 5 bases, leaving 15 bases between them. The CDR3 runs 13 residues. The CDR3 protein is CSVLTDSGTEAFF. CDR3 DNA: TGCAGCGTTTTGACGGACAGCGGGACTGAAGCTTTCTTT.

This sequence joins TRBV5-1 and TRBJ2-5, with 12 bases aligning to TRBD2. V shed 4 bases, J shed 2 bases, and the junction held 6 bases outside the gene matches. CDR1 and CDR2 from the germline V gene are SGHRS and YFSETQ. This CDR3 spans 16 amino acids. The CDR3 sequence: CASSARLAGDQETQYF. In DNA form, the CDR3 reads TGCGCCAGCAGCGCCCGACTAGCGGGGGATCAAGAGACCCAGTACTTC. Drawing the rest from reference TRBV5-1 and TRBJ2-5, the complete variable domain is KAGVTQTPRYLIKTRGQQVTLSCSPISGHRSVSWYQQTPGQGLQFLFEYFSETQRNKGNFPGRFSGRQFSNSRSEMNVSTLELGDSALYLCASSARLAGDQETQYFGPGTRLLVL.

The genes are TRBV6-1 and TRBJ1-2; D call uncertain. The CDR3 spans 15 residues. Trimming took 11 bases from V and 6 from J, leaving 25 bases between them. Germline loops: CDR1 MNHNS, CDR2 SASEGT. The CDR3 sequence is CAGYGLFGVTDGYTF. CDR3 bases: TGTGCCGGCTATGGTCTCTTTGGGGTTACTGATGGCTACACCTTC.

In its sample, this clone was seen a few times. J is TRBJ1-1 and V is TRBV30, with TRBD1 matching 8 bases. The CDR3 is made up of 13 amino acids. V gave up 5 bases and J gave up 0 bases; unmatched junction bases: 2. The V gene's germline CDR1 is GTSNPN and CDR2 SVGIG (reference sequence). The CDR3 nucleotides are TGTGCCTGGTCGACAGGGGTGAACACTGAAGCTTTCTTT. Its translation is CAWSTGVNTEAFF.

Comment on this clone: Other DNA sequences from this sample encode an identical CDR3 as well. The chain uses TRBV6-5 and TRBJ2-2; D gene unclear. Germline V gene lookup returns CDR1 MNHEY and CDR2 SVGAGI. Trimming took off 2 bases at V and 2 bases at J, with 6 bases between the two ends. The CDR3 spans 14 residues. CDR3 in amino acids: CASSYGGNTGELFF. DNA of the CDR3: TGTGCCAGCAGTTACGGTGGAAACACCGGGGAGCTGTTTTTT.

The chain uses TRBV6-1 and TRBJ2-5, with D perhaps matching TRBD2 (5 bases). Trimming took off 4 bases at V and 4 bases at J, with 10 bases between the two ends. Germline CDR1 and CDR2: MNHNS and SASEGT. The CDR3 is 13 residues long. The CDR3 region is CASSVTTRETQYF. The CDR3 nucleotides are TGTGCCAGCAGTGTGACTACCAGAGAGACCCAGTACTTC.

The chain links TRBV18 to TRBJ1-5; the match to TRBD1 covers 12 bases. The CDR3 runs to 15 residues. Germline V lookup: CDR1 KGHSH, CDR2 LQKENI. With 3 bases clipped from V and 7 bases from J, the junction kept 4 bases outside the gene matches. This chain's CDR3 is CASSPGQGATQPQHF. CDR3 nucleotides: TGTGCCAGCTCACCGGGACAGGGGGCGACCCAGCCCCAGCATTTT.

The chain is built from TRBV7-8 and TRBJ2-1; 7 bases map to TRBD2. V was clipped by 4 bases and J by 0 bases; unmatched bases: 9. The CDR3 consists of 17 residues. Germline V CDR1 and CDR2: SGHVS, FQNEAQ. The CDR3 DNA reads TGTGCCAGCAGCTCCCGGGGGAGGGGTGGCTCCTACAATGAGCAGTTCTTC. Translation: CASSSRGRGGSYNEQFF.

This clone was recorded at least ten times. The J gene is TRBJ2-2, the V gene TRBV10-3; D is uncertain. CDR1 ENHRY and CDR2 SYGVKD come from the germline V gene. The CDR3 has 12 residues. Trimming stripped 3 bases from V and 2 bases from J, with 1 base between. This CDR3 reads CAISENTGELFF. The CDR3 DNA reads TGTGCCATCAGTGAAAACACCGGGGAGCTGTTTTTT.

This clone has only a few counts. The same CDR3 can be traced to other DNA sequences in this sample. This chain links TRBV6-5 with TRBJ2-7, with a weak D call TRBD1 (6 bases). Trimming stripped 5 bases from V and 3 bases from J, with 8 bases between. The CDR3 contains 12 residues. Germline-derived CDR1 and CDR2 are MNHEY and SVGAGI. The DNA of the CDR3 is TGTGCCAGCAGTCTGGACAGCTACGAGCAGTACTTC. Translating gives CASSLDSYEQYF.

This clone occurred a few times. CDR3 loop: CASSFGLTDTQYF. The DNA for the CDR3 is TGTGCCAGCAGCTTTGGGCTAACAGATACGCAGTATTTT. This chain connects TRBV7-9 to TRBJ2-3; D remains unclear. Germline CDR1 SEHNR, CDR2 FQNEAQ (reference sequence). CDR3 length equals 13 residues. Trimming left V 3 bases short and J 3 bases short, with 7 bases between.

The DNA for the CDR3 is TGTGCCAGCAGTGAAACCGGGGTATCTCCCCTCCACTTT. Amino acids: CASSETGVSPLHF. The chain combines TRBV6-5 with TRBJ1-6; D gene uncertain. V dropped 5 bases and J dropped 13 bases, with 15 bases sitting between them. There are 13 residues in the CDR3. Germline V gene sequence: CDR1 MNHEY, CDR2 SVGAGI.

This clone was seen a handful of times. The J gene is TRBJ2-6, the V gene TRBV7-2; unclear D gene. This CDR3 has 13 amino acids. Germline V gene data show CDR1 as SGHTA and CDR2 as FQGNSA. V dropped 7 bases and J dropped 2 bases, with 6 bases sitting between them. The DNA for the CDR3 is TGTGCCAGCATCCCCCCTGGGGCCAACGTCCTGACTTTC. This sequence encodes CASIPPGANVLTF.

This clone showed up just a few times. The sample holds other DNA sequences that translate to the same CDR3. The V gene is TRBV5-1, the J gene TRBJ2-3; possible D gene TRBD2, 5 bases. CDR3 size: 13 residues. The V gene lost 4 bases and the J gene lost 0 bases, with 6 bases spanning the gap. Germline CDR1 and CDR2: SGHRS and YFSETQ. The CDR3 nucleotides read TGCGCCAGCAGCCCGGGGAGCACAGATACGCAGTATTTT. Its protein is CASSPGSTDTQYF.

This rearrangement joins TRBV5-1 to TRBJ2-1; possibly TRBD1 or TRBD2 for D (9 bases each). Germline V CDR1 and CDR2: SGHRS, YFSETQ. Trimming pared 4 bases from V and 7 bases from J, leaving 33 bases between. The CDR3 is 20 amino acids. CDR3 DNA: TGCGCCAGCAGCCCCCGGGACAGGGCGAAAGCGGGGGGACCTAGTAATGAGCAGTTCTTC. This translates into CASSPRDRAKAGGPSNEQFF.

The chain employs TRBV9 and TRBJ2-1, with 7 positions matching TRBD2. From germline, CDR1 is SGDLS and CDR2 YYNGEE. This CDR3 has 15 amino acids. J was trimmed by 6 bases and V by 0 bases; bases with no gene match: 6. CDR3 amino acids: CASSVGGLSLNEQFF. The CDR3, as DNA: TGTGCCAGCAGCGTAGGGGGACTAAGTCTCAATGAGCAGTTCTTC.

V gene TRBV2 combines with J gene TRBJ1-3; TRBD1 is a possible D gene (5 bases). The CDR3 covers 13 residues. V was clipped by 9 bases and J by 2 bases, with 11 bases between them. Germline V gives CDR1 SNHLY, CDR2 FYNNEI. In DNA form, the CDR3 reads TGTGCCAGTTTTCGGGGCGCTGGAAACACCATATATTTT. Translating gives CASFRGAGNTIYF.

This clone was observed a few times. This chain links TRBV5-8 with TRBJ1-2; no clear D gene. Trimming shortened V by 1 base and J by 3 bases, and 10 bases separated the two germline ends. Germline assignment: CDR1 SGHTS and CDR2 YDEGEE. This CDR3 is 14 amino acids long. The CDR3 nucleotides are TGTGCCAGCAGCTTGCCCGCTGCTGACTATGGCTACACCTTC. Residues: CASSLPAADYGYTF.

A remark on this clone: Other DNA sequences from this sample encode an identical CDR3 as well. This rearrangement joins TRBV30 to TRBJ1-1; a possible D gene is TRBD1 (5 bases). V lost 3 bases, J lost 1 base, and 9 bases lay in between. CDR1 GTSNPN and CDR2 SVGIG come from the germline V gene (reference sequence). CDR3 length equals 13 residues. The CDR3 loop reads CAWSVQENTEAFF. CDR3 coding DNA: TGTGCCTGGAGCGTACAGGAGAACACTGAAGCTTTCTTT.

The rearrangement uses TRBV30 and TRBJ1-1, with TRBD1 matching 8 bases. The length of the CDR3 is 13 residues. Trimming at V came to 2 bases and at J to 4 bases, leaving 3 bases not matched to a gene. The V gene's germline CDR1 is GTSNPN and CDR2 SVGIG (reference sequence). The CDR3 DNA sequence: TGTGCCTGGAGTTACAGGGGGGCCACTGAAGCTTTCTTT. This gives the protein CAWSYRGATEAFF. The full variable domain, with the rest looked up from reference TRBV30 and TRBJ1-1, is SQTIHQWPATLVQPVGSPLSLECTVEGTSNPNLYWYRQAAGRGLQLLFYSVGIGQISSEVPQNLSASRPQDRQFILSSKKLLLSDSGFYLCAWSYRGATEAFFGQGTRLTVV.

The rearrangement joins TRBV6-5 to TRBJ2-2; 7 positions match TRBD1. Germline V lookup: CDR1 MNHEY, CDR2 SVGAGI. V shed 5 bases, J shed 6 bases, and the junction held 6 bases outside the gene matches. This CDR3 has 14 residues. The CDR3 is CASSPQGVAGELFF. In DNA, the CDR3 is TGTGCCAGCAGTCCCCAGGGGGTAGCCGGGGAGCTGTTTTTT.

The CDR3 DNA reads TGTGCCATCAGTGAGTCACGCCAAGCTTATGAGCAGTTCTTC. As protein: CAISESRQAYEQFF. The gene calls are TRBV10-3 and TRBJ2-1; D remains unclear. Per germline, CDR1 ENHRY and CDR2 SYGVKD. Trimming shortened V by 0 bases and J by 8 bases, and 11 bases separated the two germline ends. CDR3 length: 14 amino acids.

This rearrangement joins TRBV7-8 to TRBJ2-6; 8 bases fit TRBD2. The CDR3 is 15 amino acids. Germline-derived CDR1 and CDR2 are SGHVS and FQNEAQ. Germline trimming cut 5 bases from V and 4 bases from J; bases unmatched to any gene: 4. The CDR3 protein is CASSPGGAGANVLTF. The CDR3 DNA sequence: TGTGCCAGCAGCCCCGGGGGGGCCGGGGCCAACGTCCTGACTTTC.

This clone was seen a handful of times. This rearrangement joins TRBV9 to TRBJ1-4; 8 positions agree with TRBD1. CDR3 length equals 15 residues. The V segment lost 1 base and the J segment 8 bases; nucleotides outside the gene matches: 7. Per the germline V gene, CDR1 is SGDLS and CDR2 is YYNGEE. For the CDR3, the DNA is TGTGCCAGCAGCGTACAGGGGGCAATAGGGGAAAAACTGTTTTTT. Protein: CASSVQGAIGEKLFF.

The rearrangement uses TRBV29-1 and TRBJ1-1; D not resolved. The CDR3 covers 11 residues. Germline CDR1 SQVTM, CDR2 ANQGSEA. Trimming left V 6 bases short and J 3 bases short, with 8 bases between. CDR3 loop: CSVSLYTEAFF. The CDR3 nucleotides read TGCAGCGTCTCCCTATACACTGAAGCTTTCTTT.